Following are 22 T cell receptor beta chains from one sample sequenced in a study of post-analysis software for immune sequencing data. Prepared TCR beta cDNA libraries contained unique molecular identifiers. TCRdb re-derived calls from the PCR reads in MiXCR, one entry per CDR3 protein. This sample yields hundreds of thousands of distinct CDR3 sequences, of which about 53% are seen a single time; approximately 4.5% belongs to the top ten. Study results and caveats: Patients used several TRBV segments, including TRBV5-6, TRBV5-1 and TRBV20-1, more often than controls.

Their antigens are not known. Sample: blood. Every receptor here comes from a girl aged 10 to 17 with multiple sclerosis.

The rearrangement uses TRBV7-9 and TRBJ2-2, with no clear D. There are 12 residues in the CDR3. Germline lookup yields CDR1 SEHNR and CDR2 FQNEAQ (reference sequence). V gave up 5 bases and J gave up 6 bases, with 7 bases separating them. DNA for the CDR3: TGTGCCAGCAGCCTTATCCCCGGGGAGCTGTTTTTT. It codes for CASSLIPGELFF.

This clonotype was detected a few times. CDR3: CASSLVSSGRPSYEQYF. CDR3 nucleotide sequence: TGCGCCAGCAGCTTGGTGTCTAGCGGGAGGCCGTCCTACGAGCAGTACTTC. The chain uses TRBV5-1 and TRBJ2-7; 11 bases match TRBD2. Germline assignment: CDR1 SGHRS and CDR2 YFSETQ. V was clipped by 0 bases and J by 1 base; unmatched bases: 6. The CDR3 has 17 residues.

On this clonotype: A much bigger clone sits one base away, suggesting this may be a read error. The chain combines TRBV5-1 with TRBJ2-7, with TRBD2 matching 15 bases. The CDR3 has 16 residues. CDR1 is SGHRS, CDR2 YFSETQ, per germline. CDR3 in DNA: TGCGCCAGCAGCCCGGGACTAGCGGGAGGCTCCTACGAGCGGTACTTC. It encodes CASSPGLAGGSYERYF.

This clonotype has a handful of counts. This chain uses TRBV20-1 with TRBJ2-7, with 11 bases lining up with TRBD2. V lost 1 base, J lost 2 bases, and 4 bases stayed unmatched. The germline CDR1 and CDR2 sequences are DFQATT and SNEGSKA (reference sequence). CDR3 length equals 15 residues. Written as DNA, the CDR3 is TGCAGTGCTAGAGCTGAACTAGCGGGAGCCTACGAGCAGTACTTC. Protein product: CSARAELAGAYEQYF.

The chain has TRBV14 and TRBJ2-5; D possibly corresponds to TRBD2 (7 bases). Trimming left V 3 bases short and J 4 bases short, with 21 bases between. Germline V lookup: CDR1 SGHDN, CDR2 FVKESK. The CDR3 has 17 amino acids. CDR3 in amino acids: CASSQRGGAGVRETQYF. CDR3 in DNA: TGTGCCAGCAGCCAGCGGGGAGGGGCAGGGGTCAGAGAGACCCAGTACTTC.

This clonotype was seen a single time. The rearrangement links TRBV6-5 to TRBJ1-4; no firm D call. Deletions cut 7 bases from V and 8 bases from J, with 17 bases between. The CDR3 runs to 14 residues. CDR1 is MNHEY and CDR2 is SVGAGI in the germline V gene. This CDR3 is CASKTMSGEEKLFF. The CDR3 region has the DNA TGTGCCAGCAAGACCATGAGTGGGGAGGAAAAACTGTTTTTT.

The chain joins TRBV5-1 to TRBJ2-1; a weak D match, TRBD1 (5 bases). Per the germline V gene, CDR1 is SGHRS and CDR2 is YFSETQ. Trimming stripped 4 bases from V and 4 bases from J, with 12 bases between. CDR3 length equals 14 residues. The CDR3 DNA follows: TGCGCCAGCAGCCCGATGGGGCCGTACAATGAGCAGTTCTTC. It yields the protein CASSPMGPYNEQFF.

This sequence joins TRBV12-3 or TRBV12-4 and TRBJ2-4; D remains unclear. The CDR3 length is 11 residues. V shed 6 bases and J shed 13 bases, with 13 bases lying between them. The CDR3 DNA follows: TGTGCCAGCAGCTTAACGTCGAAGCAGTACTTC. This encodes CASSLTSKQYF.

The rearrangement uses TRBV5-1 and TRBJ1-2; D unresolved. The CDR3 is 14 amino acids. The V end was cut by 4 bases, the J end by 0 bases, with 10 bases between. Germline V gene data show CDR1 as SGHRS and CDR2 as YFSETQ. CDR3 DNA: TGCGCCAGCAGCCCGGTTACAGCTAACTATGGCTACACCTTC. This translates into CASSPVTANYGYTF.

This clonotype has more than one count but fewer than ten. The chain has TRBV12-3 or TRBV12-4 and TRBJ2-5; 8 nucleotides match TRBD2. With V trimmed by 2 bases and J by 5 bases, 13 bases remained unmatched. The CDR3 totals 17 residues. The CDR3 protein is CASSLRLAGRSGETQYF. The CDR3 coding sequence is TGTGCCAGCAGTTTAAGGCTAGCGGGCCGCTCAGGGGAGACCCAGTACTTC.

V is TRBV7-9 and J is TRBJ2-2, with a weak D call TRBD2 (5 bases). CDR3 length equals 12 residues. The ends were cut back, 5 bases at V and 7 bases at J, with 8 bases in the middle. Germline loops: CDR1 SEHNR, CDR2 FQNEAQ (reference sequence). The CDR3 spells CASSPAVGELFF. In DNA form, the CDR3 reads TGTGCCAGCAGCCCAGCGGTCGGGGAGCTGTTTTTT. Together with reference TRBV7-9 and TRBJ2-2, the CDR3 gives the full variable domain: DTGVSQNPRHKITKRGQNVTFRCDPISEHNRLYWYRQTLGQGPEFLTYFQNEAQLEKSRLLSDRFSAERPKGSFSTLEIQRTEQGDSAMYLCASSPAVGELFFGEGSRLTVL.

As regards this clonotype: Mismatch with germline at one junction end may stem from a read error. This chain uses TRBV6-1 with TRBJ2-1, with D possibly TRBD2 on 6 matching bases. The CDR3 totals 14 residues. Germline assignment: CDR1 MNHNS and CDR2 SASEGT. The CDR3 coding sequence is TGTGCCAGCAGAGGACCGGGGGAGACCAATGGGCAGTTCTTC. Translation: CASRGPGETNGQFF.

The chain is built from TRBV5-1 and TRBJ1-6; TRBD1 aligns across 8 bases. Germline loops: CDR1 SGHRS, CDR2 YFSETQ. The CDR3 length is 16 residues. The J segment lost 6 bases and the V segment lost 0 bases, leaving 5 bases of the junction unmatched. CDR3 nucleotide sequence: TGCGCCAGCAGCTTGGCTGGACAGGGACTTAATTCACCCCTCCACTTT. Amino acids: CASSLAGQGLNSPLHF.

This clonotype was recorded at least ten times. J is TRBJ2-1 and V is TRBV12-3 or TRBV12-4; no clear D gene. This CDR3 comprises 12 residues. Trimming removed 6 bases at V and 5 bases at J, with 8 bases between. The CDR3 protein is CASSLSHNEQFF. In nucleotides, the CDR3 is TGTGCCAGCAGCTTATCCCACAATGAGCAGTTCTTC.

The chain links TRBV10-3 to TRBJ1-1; 10 positions match TRBD1. Germline-derived CDR1 and CDR2 are ENHRY and SYGVKD. V gave up 4 bases and J gave up 0 bases; unmatched junction bases: 2. The CDR3 has 15 residues. In DNA form, the CDR3 reads TGTGCCATCAGTGCGGGACAGGGGATGAACACTGAAGCTTTCTTT. This sequence encodes CAISAGQGMNTEAFF.

The CDR3 DNA sequence: TGTGCCAGCGCCATGGGGTATACTAATGAAAAACTGTTTTTT. Its translation is CASAMGYTNEKLFF. The V call is TRBV12-3 or TRBV12-4, the J call TRBJ1-4; D gene uncertain. The CDR3 runs 14 residues. V lost 8 bases and J 2 bases, leaving 12 bases between the germline ends.

The chain joins TRBV30 to TRBJ2-4; no reliable D call. The end of the DNA is better explained by TRBJ2-7, so the J call may be wrong. In germline, CDR1 is GTSNPN, CDR2 SVGIG (reference sequence). The CDR3 consists of 13 residues. The CDR3 nucleotides read TGTGCCTGGAGCGCCCTTAGTCCCTACGAGCAGTACTTC. Translating it yields CAWSALSPYEQYF.

This sequence joins TRBV5-1 and TRBJ1-2; D ambiguous. The CDR3 runs 14 residues. Trimming took off 2 bases at V and 12 bases at J, with 20 bases between the two ends. Germline CDR1 and CDR2: SGHRS and YFSETQ. The CDR3 sequence is CASSFGERVSGHTF. As DNA, the CDR3 is TGCGCCAGCAGCTTCGGTGAGAGGGTCAGCGGCCACACCTTC.

The chain employs TRBV5-1 and TRBJ2-5; 7 bases map to TRBD1. Germline values: CDR1 SGHRS, CDR2 YFSETQ. The ends lost 3 bases at V and 6 bases at J; junction bases unmatched: 5. The CDR3 is made up of 13 amino acids. The CDR3 region is CASSSGQVQTQYF. CDR3 bases: TGCGCCAGCAGCTCTGGACAGGTGCAGACCCAGTACTTC.

The chain links TRBV5-1 to TRBJ1-2; D remains unclear. The CDR3 runs 17 residues. Germline V CDR1 and CDR2: SGHRS, YFSETQ. V was trimmed by 5 bases and J by 0 bases, leaving 20 bases between them. The CDR3 here is CASRDGFRAEANYGYTF. Here the CDR3 DNA reads TGCGCCAGCAGGGACGGGTTTAGGGCAGAAGCTAACTATGGCTACACCTTC. The variable domain in full, completed from reference TRBV5-1 and TRBJ1-2, reads KAGVTQTPRYLIKTRGQQVTLSCSPISGHRSVSWYQQTPGQGLQFLFEYFSETQRNKGNFPGRFSGRQFSNSRSEMNVSTLELGDSALYLCASRDGFRAEANYGYTFGSGTRLTVV.

The chain carries TRBV7-2 and TRBJ2-7; 7 positions agree with TRBD1. The CDR3 is 16 amino acids. The germline gives CDR1 SGHTA, CDR2 FQGNSA. After removal of 0 bases from V and 0 bases from J, the junction contained 5 bases not matched to a gene. In DNA form, the CDR3 reads TGTGCCAGCAGCTTAGCGGGACAGCCTACCTCCTACGAGCAGTACTTC. Protein: CASSLAGQPTSYEQYF.

This clonotype was picked up many times. The chain is built from TRBV29-1 and TRBJ2-5; D is ambiguous. CDR3 length: 12 residues. The germline V gene has CDR1 SQVTM and CDR2 ANQGSEA. V was pared by 6 bases and J by 5 bases, with 13 bases between. The CDR3 loop reads CSVQHNGETQYF. The CDR3 DNA reads as TGCAGCGTCCAACACAACGGGGAGACCCAGTACTTC.